These T cell receptor beta chains were read from a single sample in a study of identical twins. TCRdb re-derived calls from the 5' RACE reads in MiXCR, one entry per CDR3 protein. The table lists approximately 530,000 distinct CDR3 sequences, about a fifth of them singletons, with 0.45% to 0.5% in the top ten. These data were also filed under a second study, of yellow fever vaccine responses in identical twins.

The sample comprised CD4+ T cells sorted from blood. These receptors were taken from a woman aged 18-30 years in good health. CDR3s include the opening cysteine and the closing phenylalanine or tryptophan. A D gene is named only where the DNA matches it firmly. The size entry is marked missing in some rows and otherwise reads once, few, many or a size class.

abundance: .
j_gene: TRBJ2-7
d_gene: TRBD2
v_gene: TRBV5-1
CDR3aa: CASSLVWTSGKSSYEQYF
CDR3nt: TGCGCCAGCAGCTTGGTGTGGACTAGCGGGAAGAGCTCCTACGAGCAGTACTTC

abundance: .
j_gene: TRBJ2-1
d_gene: .
v_gene: TRBV2
CDR3aa: CASSRSGQRREQFF
CDR3nt: TGTGCCAGCAGTCGTAGCGGTCAACGGCGTGAGCAGTTCTTC

abundance: .
j_gene: TRBJ2-6
d_gene: TRBD1
v_gene: TRBV5-1
CDR3aa: CASSYGQGTGANVLTF
CDR3nt: TGCGCCAGCAGCTACGGACAGGGAACCGGGGCCAACGTCCTGACTTTC

abundance: .
j_gene: TRBJ2-7
d_gene: .
v_gene: TRBV6-1
CDR3aa: CASSEPHEQYF
CDR3nt: TGTGCCAGCAGTGAACCCCACGAGCAGTACTTC

abundance: many
j_gene: TRBJ2-5
d_gene: .
v_gene: TRBV5-1
CDR3aa: CASRGEETQYF
CDR3nt: TGTGCCAGCAGAGGGGAAGAGACCCAGTACTTC

abundance: .
j_gene: TRBJ2-7
d_gene: TRBD2
v_gene: TRBV20-1
CDR3aa: CSARDLLAGSYEQYF
CDR3nt: TGCAGTGCTAGAGATCTACTAGCGGGTTCCTACGAGCAGTACTTC

abundance: few
j_gene: TRBJ2-1
d_gene: .
v_gene: TRBV2
CDR3aa: CASSQTANPYNEQFF
CDR3nt: TGTGCCAGCAGCCAGACAGCTAACCCCTACAATGAGCAGTTCTTC

abundance: .
j_gene: TRBJ2-1
d_gene: .
v_gene: TRBV6-2/TRBV6-3
CDR3aa: CASSPMGAYYNEQFF
CDR3nt: TGTGCCAGCAGCCCCATGGGGGCCTACTACAATGAGCAGTTCTTC

abundance: .
j_gene: TRBJ2-2
d_gene: TRBD2
v_gene: TRBV28
CDR3aa: CASSVPSGNTGELFF
CDR3nt: TGTGCCAGCAGTGTCCCTAGCGGGAACACCGGGGAGCTGTTTTTT

abundance: .
j_gene: TRBJ2-7
d_gene: .
v_gene: TRBV20-1
CDR3aa: CSARYLTYEQYF
CDR3nt: TGCAGTGCTAGATACCTAACCTACGAGCAGTACTTC

abundance: few
j_gene: TRBJ2-7
d_gene: .
v_gene: TRBV7-9
CDR3aa: CASSLGGRGAHSYEQYF
CDR3nt: TGTGCCAGCAGCTTAGGAGGCAGGGGGGCCCACTCCTACGAGCAGTACTTC

abundance: .
j_gene: TRBJ2-1
d_gene: .
v_gene: TRBV5-1
CDR3aa: CASNTEPGRSLNEQFF
CDR3nt: TGCGCCAGCAATACCGAACCGGGACGGTCCCTCAATGAGCAGTTCTTC

abundance: few
j_gene: TRBJ2-5
d_gene: .
v_gene: TRBV12-3/TRBV12-4
CDR3aa: CASSFQGLETQYF
CDR3nt: TGTGCCAGCAGTTTTCAGGGGTTGGAGACCCAGTACTTC

abundance: few
j_gene: TRBJ2-2
d_gene: TRBD1
v_gene: TRBV7-9
CDR3aa: CASSRDSLGELFF
CDR3nt: TGTGCCAGCAGCCGGGACAGCCTCGGGGAGCTGTTTTTT

abundance: many
j_gene: TRBJ2-5
d_gene: TRBD2
v_gene: TRBV12-3/TRBV12-4
CDR3aa: CASSPRTSGETQYF
CDR3nt: TGTGCCAGCAGTCCGCGGACTAGCGGGGAGACCCAGTACTTC

abundance: many
j_gene: TRBJ1-5
d_gene: .
v_gene: TRBV4-1
CDR3aa: CASSLDPSGNQPQHF
CDR3nt: TGCGCCAGCAGCCTGGATCCCAGCGGCAATCAGCCCCAGCATTTT

abundance: few
j_gene: TRBJ1-5
d_gene: .
v_gene: TRBV24-1
CDR3aa: CATSGGLNQPQHF
CDR3nt: TGTGCCACCAGTGGAGGTTTGAATCAGCCCCAGCATTTT

abundance: few
j_gene: TRBJ2-2
d_gene: TRBD2
v_gene: TRBV15
CDR3aa: CATSRDRGTRVTGELFF
CDR3nt: TGTGCCACCAGCAGAGATCGGGGGACTAGGGTTACCGGGGAGCTGTTTTTT

abundance: .
j_gene: TRBJ1-3
d_gene: .
v_gene: TRBV28
CDR3aa: CASSPPRLSGNTIYF
CDR3nt: TGTGCCAGCAGCCCTCCCAGACTCTCTGGAAACACCATATATTTT

abundance: .
j_gene: TRBJ2-3
d_gene: .
v_gene: TRBV3-1
CDR3aa: CASSQDMPRPTDTQYF
CDR3nt: TGTGCCAGCAGCCAAGATATGCCTAGACCCACAGATACGCAGTATTTT

abundance: .
j_gene: TRBJ2-1
d_gene: TRBD2
v_gene: TRBV3-1
CDR3aa: CASSASGIPEQFF
CDR3nt: TGTGCCAGCAGCGCTAGCGGGATCCCTGAGCAGTTCTTC

abundance: .
j_gene: TRBJ2-1
d_gene: .
v_gene: TRBV3-1
CDR3aa: CASSPKAPLNEQFF
CDR3nt: TGTGCCAGCAGCCCAAAAGCCCCCCTCAATGAGCAGTTCTTC

abundance: .
j_gene: TRBJ2-2
d_gene: TRBD2
v_gene: TRBV10-3
CDR3aa: CAISPSSGGSGELFF
CDR3nt: TGTGCCATCAGCCCTTCATCGGGGGGAAGCGGGGAGCTGTTTTTT

abundance: .
j_gene: TRBJ2-7
d_gene: TRBD1
v_gene: TRBV3-1
CDR3aa: CASSRGTANYEQYF
CDR3nt: TGTGCCAGCAGCCGAGGGACAGCGAACTACGAGCAGTACTTC

abundance: .
j_gene: TRBJ2-5
d_gene: .
v_gene: TRBV6-1
CDR3aa: CASSPIWGDETQYF
CDR3nt: TGTGCCAGCAGCCCTATTTGGGGTGACGAGACCCAGTACTTC